Below, 9 T cell receptor beta chains from the same sample are listed, as sequenced in a study of chemoradiotherapy in HPV16-positive cancers. Libraries were prepared by immunoSEQ multiplex PCR; TCRdb keeps only in-frame clonotypes and omits some of them. The profile covers 25,000 to 35,000 clones, with more than 85% appearing a single time and around 2.3% taken by the ten largest. Material: blood, obtained from a patient who underwent chemoradiotherapy. These TCRs come from a human donor with HPV-associated anogenital cancer.

This clone was counted a single time. CDR3 in amino acids: CASSRGATNEKLFF. The CDR3 region has the DNA TGTGCCAGCAGCAGGGGGGCAACTAATGAAAAACTGTTTTTT. V usage is TRBV6-5 and J usage is TRBJ1-4; 7 bases map to TRBD1. Germline V lookup: CDR1 MNHEY, CDR2 SVGAGI. The CDR3 loop spans 14 amino acids. V lost 6 bases and J lost 0; bases outside the gene matches: 1.

The gene calls are TRBV7-2 and TRBJ2-1; 12 bases align to TRBD2. Trimming took 2 bases from V and 9 from J; bases not matched to a gene: 5. This CDR3 is built from 15 residues. The V gene's germline CDR1 is SGHTA and CDR2 FQGNSA. The CDR3 nucleotides are TGTGCCAGCAGCTTACCTAGCGGGGGGGCCTTTGAGCAGTTCTTC. Translation gives CASSLPSGGAFEQFF.

J is TRBJ1-5 and V is TRBV18; 11 positions agree with TRBD1. CDR1 and CDR2 (germline): KGHSH, LQKENI. Trimming took 5 bases from V and 0 from J; bases not matched to a gene: 9. This CDR3 spans 18 amino acids. This CDR3 reads CASSGIGQGAISNQPQHF. In DNA, the CDR3 is TGTGCCAGCTCAGGGATCGGACAGGGGGCGATTAGCAATCAGCCCCAGCATTTT.

This chain links TRBV18 with TRBJ2-7; TRBD1 agrees at 7 bases. Trimming cost V 3 bases and J 0 bases; bases outside gene matches: 2. Germline V lookup: CDR1 KGHSH, CDR2 LQKENI. The CDR3 runs 14 residues. Written as DNA, the CDR3 is TGTGCCAGCTCACCCGGGACAGACTCCTACGAGCAGTACTTC. It codes for CASSPGTDSYEQYF.

This chain joins TRBV14 and TRBJ1-2, with TRBD1 identical over 8 bases. CDR1 SGHDN and CDR2 FVKESK come from the germline V gene. This CDR3 has 12 amino acids. After removal of 4 bases from V and 7 bases from J, the junction contained 2 bases not matched to a gene. CDR3 sequence (DNA): TGTGCCAGCAGCCTAGGACAGGGTGGCTACACCTTC. Protein product: CASSLGQGGYTF.

The rearrangement joins TRBV11-1 to TRBJ2-1; the match to TRBD2 covers 10 bases. CDR1 is SGHAT and CDR2 is FQDESV in the germline V gene (reference sequence). The CDR3 has 15 amino acids. The J segment lost 6 bases and the V segment lost 9 bases, leaving 11 bases of the junction unmatched. The CDR3 sequence: CASSKTAGGPNEQFF. DNA of the CDR3: TGTGCCAGTTCAAAAACAGCGGGGGGGCCCAATGAGCAGTTCTTC.

A note on this clone: At the DNA level, this CDR3 is encoded by other sequences in the same sample as well. This chain joins TRBV18 and TRBJ1-2, with unresolved D. Germline V CDR1 and CDR2: KGHSH, LQKENI. CDR3 size: 15 residues. The V gene lost 2 bases and the J gene lost 3 bases, with 13 bases spanning the gap. CDR3 in amino acids: CASSPAKGGDYGYTF. CDR3 sequence (DNA): TGTGCCAGCTCACCAGCTAAGGGAGGAGACTATGGCTACACCTTC.

The rearrangement joins TRBV5-1 to TRBJ1-2, with 12 bases matching TRBD1. The CDR3 runs to 13 residues. After removal of 4 bases from V and 9 bases from J, the junction contained 4 bases not matched to a gene. The germline CDR1 and CDR2 sequences are SGHRS and YFSETQ. CDR3 residues: CASSPGTGGSYTF. In nucleotides, the CDR3 is TGCGCCAGCAGCCCAGGGACAGGGGGCAGCTACACCTTC.

The chain couples TRBV10-1 to TRBJ2-5, with 11 bases fitting TRBD2. Germline CDR1 and CDR2: WNHNN and SYGVQD (reference sequence). J was trimmed by 4 bases and V by 7 bases; bases with no gene match: 8. The CDR3 consists of 15 residues. The CDR3 nucleotides read TGCGCCAGCACTGAACTAGCGGGGGCCGGAGAGACCCAGTACTTC. It encodes CASTELAGAGETQYF.